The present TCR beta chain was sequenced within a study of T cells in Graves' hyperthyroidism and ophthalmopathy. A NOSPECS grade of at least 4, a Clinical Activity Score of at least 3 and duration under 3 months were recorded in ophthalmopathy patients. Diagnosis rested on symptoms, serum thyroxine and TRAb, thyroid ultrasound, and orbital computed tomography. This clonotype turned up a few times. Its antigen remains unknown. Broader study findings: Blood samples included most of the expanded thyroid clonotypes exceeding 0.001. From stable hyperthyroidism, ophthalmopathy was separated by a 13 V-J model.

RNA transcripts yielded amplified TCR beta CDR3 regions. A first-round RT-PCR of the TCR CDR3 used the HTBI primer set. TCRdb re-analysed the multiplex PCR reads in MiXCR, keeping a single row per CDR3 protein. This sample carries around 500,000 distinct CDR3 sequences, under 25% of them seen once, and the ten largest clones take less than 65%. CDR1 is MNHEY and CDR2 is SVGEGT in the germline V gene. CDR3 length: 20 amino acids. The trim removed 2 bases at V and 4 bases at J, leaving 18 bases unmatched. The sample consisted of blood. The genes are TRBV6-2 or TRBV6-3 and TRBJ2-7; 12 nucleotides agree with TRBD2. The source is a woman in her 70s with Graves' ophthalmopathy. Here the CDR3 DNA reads TGTGCCAGCAGTTACGGGGTTCGGACTAGCGGGATCCAGCCGTTATACGAGCAGTACTTC. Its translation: CASSYGVRTSGIQPLYEQYF.